This T cell receptor beta chain was identified in a study of cytomegalovirus exposure and HLA in healthy donors. In the study overall: Around 89 million unique TCRs from HLA-typed donors made up an early data release. Among over 350 genotyped donors, 65% to 90% fell in the Caucasian-associated ancestry cluster. General study findings and limits: For most TCR beta V segments, an earlier analysis put the productive rate at about 87% or about 30% of the time.

PCR involved 60 Vbeta and 13 Jbeta primers. The assay was immunoSEQ multiplex PCR, and TCRdb's table has in-frame clones only and misses some. Of 130,000 or so clones in the sample, 8.5% were seen once. Per the germline V gene, CDR1 is KGHSH and CDR2 is LQKENI. The CDR3 runs to 16 residues. With V trimmed by 3 bases and J by 4 bases, 10 bases remained unmatched. This clone was counted between two and nine times. Its specificity is not known. The chain has TRBV18 and TRBJ1-2; 8 nucleotides agree with TRBD1. The receptor's source is a man between 40 and 49 years old in good health and CMV-seronegative. Sequencing used PBMCs. CDR3 coding DNA: TGTGCCAGCTCACCCGGGACAGGTGGAGTTGGCTATGGCTACACCTTC. Protein product: CASSPGTGGVGYGYTF.